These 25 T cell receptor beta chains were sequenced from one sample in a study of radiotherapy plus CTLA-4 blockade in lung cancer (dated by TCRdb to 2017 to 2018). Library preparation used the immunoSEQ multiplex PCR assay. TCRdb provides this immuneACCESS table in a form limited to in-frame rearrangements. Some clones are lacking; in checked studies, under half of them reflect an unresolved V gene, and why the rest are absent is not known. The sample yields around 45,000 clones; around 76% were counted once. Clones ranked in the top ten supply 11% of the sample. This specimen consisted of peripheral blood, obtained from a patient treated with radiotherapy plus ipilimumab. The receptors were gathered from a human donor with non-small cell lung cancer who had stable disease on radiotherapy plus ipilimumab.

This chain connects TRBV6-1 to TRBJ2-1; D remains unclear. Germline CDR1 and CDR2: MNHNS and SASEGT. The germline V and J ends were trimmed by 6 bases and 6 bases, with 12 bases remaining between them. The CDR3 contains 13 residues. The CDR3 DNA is TGTGCCAGCAGCCCCGGTACAGTCAATGAGCAGTTCTTC. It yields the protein CASSPGTVNEQFF.

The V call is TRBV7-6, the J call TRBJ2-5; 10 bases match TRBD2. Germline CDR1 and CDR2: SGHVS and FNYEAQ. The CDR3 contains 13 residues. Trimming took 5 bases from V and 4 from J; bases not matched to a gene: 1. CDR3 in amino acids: CASSRTSGETQYF. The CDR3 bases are TGTGCCAGCAGCCGGACTAGCGGAGAGACCCAGTACTTC.

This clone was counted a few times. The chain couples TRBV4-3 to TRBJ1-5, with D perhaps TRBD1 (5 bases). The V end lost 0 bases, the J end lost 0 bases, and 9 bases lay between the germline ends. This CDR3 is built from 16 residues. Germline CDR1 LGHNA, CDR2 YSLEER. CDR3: CASSQDDGTSNQPQHF. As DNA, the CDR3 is TGCGCCAGCAGCCAAGATGACGGGACTAGCAATCAGCCCCAGCATTTT.

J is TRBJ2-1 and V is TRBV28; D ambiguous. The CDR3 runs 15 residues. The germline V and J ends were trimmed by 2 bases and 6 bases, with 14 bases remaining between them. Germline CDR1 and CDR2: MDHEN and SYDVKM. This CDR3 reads CASSLSVPGGNEQFF. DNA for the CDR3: TGTGCCAGCAGTTTAAGCGTTCCTGGCGGCAATGAGCAGTTCTTC.

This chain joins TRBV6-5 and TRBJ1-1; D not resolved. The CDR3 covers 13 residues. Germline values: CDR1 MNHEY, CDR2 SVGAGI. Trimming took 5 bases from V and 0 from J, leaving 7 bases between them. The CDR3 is CASSTQMNTEAFF. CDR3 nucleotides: TGTGCCAGCAGTACACAGATGAACACTGAAGCTTTCTTT.

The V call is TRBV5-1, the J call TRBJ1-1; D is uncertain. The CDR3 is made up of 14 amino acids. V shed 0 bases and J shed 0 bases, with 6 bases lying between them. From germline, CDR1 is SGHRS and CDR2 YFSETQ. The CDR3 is CASSLAPMNTEAFF. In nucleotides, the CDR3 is TGCGCCAGCAGCTTGGCCCCCATGAACACTGAAGCTTTCTTT.

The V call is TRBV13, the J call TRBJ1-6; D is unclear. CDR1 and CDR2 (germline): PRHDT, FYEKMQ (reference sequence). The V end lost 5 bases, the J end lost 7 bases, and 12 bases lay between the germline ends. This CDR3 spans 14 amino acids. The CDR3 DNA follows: TGTGCCAGCAGCCCCCAGGACCTCAATTCACCCCTCCACTTT. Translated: CASSPQDLNSPLHF.

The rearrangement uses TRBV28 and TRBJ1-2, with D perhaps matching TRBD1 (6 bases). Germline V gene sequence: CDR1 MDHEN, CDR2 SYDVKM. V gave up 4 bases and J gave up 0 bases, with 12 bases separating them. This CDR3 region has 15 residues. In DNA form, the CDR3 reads TGTGCCAGCAGTTATTTGGACAGCGCTAACTATGGCTACACCTTC. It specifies CASSYLDSANYGYTF.

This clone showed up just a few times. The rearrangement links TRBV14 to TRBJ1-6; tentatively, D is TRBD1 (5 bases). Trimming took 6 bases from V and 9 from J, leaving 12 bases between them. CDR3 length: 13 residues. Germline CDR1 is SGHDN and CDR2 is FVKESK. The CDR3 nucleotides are TGTGCCAGCAGTTCGGGACCTCGTTCACCCCTCCACTTT. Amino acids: CASSSGPRSPLHF.

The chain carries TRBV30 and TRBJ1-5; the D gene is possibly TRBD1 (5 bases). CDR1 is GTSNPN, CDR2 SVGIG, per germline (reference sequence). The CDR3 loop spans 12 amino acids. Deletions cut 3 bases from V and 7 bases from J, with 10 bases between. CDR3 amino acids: CAWRGGCQPQHF. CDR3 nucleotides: TGTGCCTGGAGGGGGGGGTGCCAGCCCCAGCATTTT.

CDR3 bases: TGCGCCAGCAGCTCAACAGGGTTTGGCAATCAGCCCCAGCATTTT. Its translation is CASSSTGFGNQPQHF. The chain uses TRBV5-1 and TRBJ1-5; perhaps TRBD1 as D (6 bases). Per the germline V gene, CDR1 is SGHRS and CDR2 is YFSETQ. The CDR3 contains 15 residues. The V end was cut by 3 bases, the J end by 2 bases, with 12 bases between.

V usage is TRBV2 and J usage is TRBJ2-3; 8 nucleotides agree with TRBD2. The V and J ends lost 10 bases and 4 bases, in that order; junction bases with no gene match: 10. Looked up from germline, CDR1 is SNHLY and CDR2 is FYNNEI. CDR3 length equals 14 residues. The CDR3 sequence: CATGRLGGADTQYF. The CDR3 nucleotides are TGTGCCACAGGGAGGCTCGGGGGGGCAGATACGCAGTATTTT.

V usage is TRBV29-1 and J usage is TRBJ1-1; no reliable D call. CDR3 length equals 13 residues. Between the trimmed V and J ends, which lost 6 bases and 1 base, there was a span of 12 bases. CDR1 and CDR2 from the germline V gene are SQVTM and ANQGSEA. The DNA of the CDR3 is TGCAGCGTGATGGGTCGGGAGAACACTGAAGCTTTCTTT. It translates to CSVMGRENTEAFF.

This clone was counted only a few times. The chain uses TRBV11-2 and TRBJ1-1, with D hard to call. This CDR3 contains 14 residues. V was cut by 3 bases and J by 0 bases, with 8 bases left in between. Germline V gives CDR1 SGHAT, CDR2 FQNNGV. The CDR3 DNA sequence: TGTGCCAGCAGCTTCGCAGACATGAACACTGAAGCTTTCTTT. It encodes CASSFADMNTEAFF.

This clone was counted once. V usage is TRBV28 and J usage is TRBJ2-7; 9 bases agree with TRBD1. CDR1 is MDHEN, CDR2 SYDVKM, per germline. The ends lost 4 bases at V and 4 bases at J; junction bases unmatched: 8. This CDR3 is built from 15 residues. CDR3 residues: CASSSRTGEFYEQYV. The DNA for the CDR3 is TGTGCCAGCAGTTCCCGGACAGGGGAATTTTACGAGCAGTACGTC.

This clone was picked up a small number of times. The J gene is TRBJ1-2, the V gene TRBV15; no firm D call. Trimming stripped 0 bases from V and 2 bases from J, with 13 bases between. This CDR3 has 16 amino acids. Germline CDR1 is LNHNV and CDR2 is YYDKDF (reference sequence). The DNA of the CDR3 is TGTGCCACCAGCAGAGATCGAGCAGGAACCAACTATGGCTACACCTTC. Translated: CATSRDRAGTNYGYTF.

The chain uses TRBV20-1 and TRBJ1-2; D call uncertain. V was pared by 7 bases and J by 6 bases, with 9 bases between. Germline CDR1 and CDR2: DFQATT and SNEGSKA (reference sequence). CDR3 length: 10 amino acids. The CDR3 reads CSVGMNGYTF. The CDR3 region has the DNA TGCAGTGTAGGGATGAATGGCTACACCTTC.

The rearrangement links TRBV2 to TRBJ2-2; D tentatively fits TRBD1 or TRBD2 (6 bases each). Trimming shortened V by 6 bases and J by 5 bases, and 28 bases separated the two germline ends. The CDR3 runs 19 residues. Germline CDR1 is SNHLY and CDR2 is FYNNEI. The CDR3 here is CASRPLGGRGEVRTGELFF. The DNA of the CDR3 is TGTGCCAGCAGGCCCCTCGGGGGAAGGGGGGAAGTGAGGACCGGGGAGCTGTTTTTT.

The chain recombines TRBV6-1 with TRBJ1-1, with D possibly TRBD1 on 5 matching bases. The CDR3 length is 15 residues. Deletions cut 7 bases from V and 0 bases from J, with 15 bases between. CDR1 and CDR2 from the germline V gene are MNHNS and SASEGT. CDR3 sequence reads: CASNPGPLMNTEAFF. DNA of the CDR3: TGTGCCAGCAATCCGGGACCCCTAATGAACACTGAAGCTTTCTTT.

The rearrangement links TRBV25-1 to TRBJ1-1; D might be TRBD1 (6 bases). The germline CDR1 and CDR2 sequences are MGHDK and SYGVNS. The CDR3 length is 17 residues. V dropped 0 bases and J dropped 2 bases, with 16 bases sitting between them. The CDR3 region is CASSEYGGAVFNTEAFF. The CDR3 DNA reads TGTGCCAGCAGTGAATACGGGGGCGCGGTTTTTAACACTGAAGCTTTCTTT. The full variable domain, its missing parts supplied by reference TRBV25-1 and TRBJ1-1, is EADIYQTPRYLVIGTGKKITLECSQTMGHDKMYWYQQDPGMELHLIHYSYGVNSTEKGDLSSESTVSRIRTEHFPLTLESARPSHTSQYLCASSEYGGAVFNTEAFFGQGTRLTVV.

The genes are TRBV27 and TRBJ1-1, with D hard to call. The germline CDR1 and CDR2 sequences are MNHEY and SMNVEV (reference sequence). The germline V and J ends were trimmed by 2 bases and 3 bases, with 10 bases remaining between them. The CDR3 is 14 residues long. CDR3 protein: CASSLILGDTEAFF. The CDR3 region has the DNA TGTGCCAGCAGTTTAATTCTTGGCGACACTGAAGCTTTCTTT.

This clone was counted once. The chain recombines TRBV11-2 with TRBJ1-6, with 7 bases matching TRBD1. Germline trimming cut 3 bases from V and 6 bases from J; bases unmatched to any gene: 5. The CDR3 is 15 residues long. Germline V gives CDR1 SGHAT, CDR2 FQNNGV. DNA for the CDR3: TGTGCCAGCAGCTTGGCACAGGGGAGTAATTCACCCCTCCACTTT. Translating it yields CASSLAQGSNSPLHF.

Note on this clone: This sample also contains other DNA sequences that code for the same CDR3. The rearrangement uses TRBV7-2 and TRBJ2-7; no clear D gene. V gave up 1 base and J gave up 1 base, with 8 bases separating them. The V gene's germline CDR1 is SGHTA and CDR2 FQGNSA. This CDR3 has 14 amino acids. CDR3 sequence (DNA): TGTGCCAGCAGCTTAGTTGTCACTTCCTACGAGCAGTACTTC. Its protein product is CASSLVVTSYEQYF. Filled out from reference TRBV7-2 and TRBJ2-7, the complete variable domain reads GAGVSQSPSNKVTEKGKDVELRCDPISGHTALYWYRQSLGQGLEFLIYFQGNSAPDKSGLPSDRFSAERTGGSVSTLTIQRTQQEDSAVYLCASSLVVTSYEQYFGPGTRLTVT.

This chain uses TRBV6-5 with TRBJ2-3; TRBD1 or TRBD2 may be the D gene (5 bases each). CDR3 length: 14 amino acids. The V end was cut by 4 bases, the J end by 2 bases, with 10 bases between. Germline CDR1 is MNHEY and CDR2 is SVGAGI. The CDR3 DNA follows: TGTGCCAGCAGTTCGGGGCAATACACAGATACGCAGTATTTT. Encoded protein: CASSSGQYTDTQYF.

CDR3 sequence (DNA): TGTGCCAGCAGCTTTGTAGTTCCGTTATTTCAAGAGACCCAGTACTTC. Translation: CASSFVVPLFQETQYF. J is TRBJ2-5 and V is TRBV7-9; the D is unclear. This CDR3 spans 16 amino acids. Germline loops: CDR1 SEHNR, CDR2 FQNEAQ (reference sequence). V lost 3 bases and J 2 bases, leaving 16 bases between the germline ends.